This T cell receptor (beta chain) was profiled in a study of blood T cells in healthy people across ages. A sample-barcoded 5' primer and a J-beta primer mix were used in a second PCR of roughly 7 to 11 cycles. TCRdb passed the 5' RACE reads through MiXCR, listing each CDR3 protein once. Of some 880,000 distinct CDR3 sequences in the sample, around 34% were seen once. Comment on this clonotype: Its antigen is as yet unknown.

General study points: The recorded TCR beta diversity per million T cells decreased in a roughly linear manner with age. Naive and antigen-experienced cells could not be conclusively compared, given unsorted PBMCs.

V was clipped by 3 bases and J by 0 bases; unmatched bases: 6. This CDR3 is built from 15 residues. Germline assignment: CDR1 SGHRS and CDR2 YFSETQ. The V gene is TRBV5-1, the J gene TRBJ2-7; 7 nucleotides agree with TRBD1. This clonotype was obtained from a man between 18 and 29 years old in good health. Sequencing input: blood. The CDR3 spells CASSSEGTASYEQYF. The CDR3, as DNA: TGCGCCAGCAGCTCGGAAGGGACAGCCTCCTACGAGCAGTACTTC.